These 4 T cell receptor beta chains were all obtained from the same sample, sequenced in a study of T cell repertoires in cytomegalovirus infection. TCRdb reanalysed the reads using MiXCR and keeps one entry per CDR3 protein. The sample contains approximately 56,000 distinct CDR3 sequences, about 20% of which appear only once. Antigens of these TCRs are unknown. The input for sequencing was CD8+ T cells from cultured PBMCs, taken from culture after CMV antigen stimulation. The origin of the receptors is a human donor in good health (CMV status not recorded). Some clones in this sample may be carry-over from other donors' samples.

A remark on this clonotype: One end of the junction is discordant with germline, which a read error may explain. The chain recombines TRBV29-1 with TRBJ1-5, with D uncertain. CDR3 length: 15 residues. Germline loops: CDR1 SQVTM, CDR2 ANQGSEA. The CDR3 reads CSVQEEADQDQPQHF. CDR3 in DNA: TGCAGCGTTCAAGAGGAGGCAGACCAGGATCAGCCCCAGCATTTT.

This chain connects TRBV27 to TRBJ1-2; D is uncertain. Germline CDR1 MNHEY, CDR2 SMNVEV (reference sequence). This CDR3 is built from 12 residues. Trimming took off 5 bases at V and 4 bases at J, with 8 bases between the two ends. The CDR3 sequence is CASSAGPYGYTF. For the CDR3, the DNA is TGTGCCAGCAGTGCCGGACCCTATGGCTACACCTTC.

The rearrangement joins TRBV2 to TRBJ1-3, with 7 bases fitting TRBD1. The J segment lost 0 bases and the V segment lost 6 bases, leaving 5 bases of the junction unmatched. Germline CDR1 and CDR2: SNHLY and FYNNEI. The CDR3 sequence is 15 residues long. CDR3 region: CASSLDRFSGNTIYF. In nucleotides, the CDR3 is TGTGCCAGCAGCCTGGACAGGTTCTCTGGAAACACCATATATTTT.

The genes are TRBV6-2 or TRBV6-3 and TRBJ1-2; a weak D match, TRBD1 (6 bases). Germline V gives CDR1 MNHEY, CDR2 SVGEGT. Trimming stripped 5 bases from V and 0 bases from J, with 19 bases between. CDR3 length: 17 residues. As DNA, the CDR3 is TGTGCCAGCAGTACCCGATTCCGGGACACCACTAACTATGGCTACACCTTC. As protein: CASSTRFRDTTNYGYTF.